This is a list of T cell receptor beta chains from one sample in a study of technical replicates of blood from several donors. TCRdb's table, derived via immunoSEQ multiplex PCR, lists solely in-frame clones and lacks some. The sample yields 15,000 to 17,000 clones, over 75% seen once. The sample comprised PBMCs. These receptors all come from a human donor in good health. Each CDR3 is given with its conserved first and last residue. D genes are given only for firm matches. Part of the rows lack a size; the others show once, few, many or a class for expanded clones.

D: TRBD1
J: TRBJ1-2
V: TRBV27
size: -
CDR3: CASSLSFDRGRGINYGYTF
DNA: TGTGCCAGCAGTTTATCCTTTGACAGGGGGCGAGGGATTAACTATGGCTACACCTTC

D: TRBD1
J: TRBJ1-4
V: TRBV5-1
size: -
CDR3: CASSYSGGTNEKLFF
DNA: TGCGCCAGCAGCTACTCAGGGGGAACTAATGAAAAACTGTTTTTT

D: -
J: TRBJ2-2
V: TRBV6-5
size: -
CDR3: CASRGAGNTGELFF
DNA: TGTGCCAGCAGGGGCGCCGGGAACACCGGGGAGCTGTTTTTT

D: -
J: TRBJ1-1
V: TRBV19
size: -
CDR3: CASSPATAMNTEAFF
DNA: TGTGCCAGTAGTCCAGCGACAGCGATGAACACTGAAGCTTTCTTT

D: TRBD2
J: TRBJ2-1
V: TRBV5-1
size: -
CDR3: CASSLLGLAGNNEQFF
DNA: TGCGCCAGCAGCTTATTAGGCCTAGCGGGGAACAATGAGCAGTTCTTC

D: TRBD2
J: TRBJ2-1
V: TRBV5-1
size: -
CDR3: CASSFSSGSSYNEQFF
DNA: TGCGCCAGCAGCTTCTCTAGCGGGAGCTCCTACAATGAGCAGTTCTTC

D: TRBD2
J: TRBJ2-7
V: TRBV10-2
size: -
CDR3: CASSDGSSGTYEQYF
DNA: TGCGCCAGCAGTGATGGGTCTAGCGGGACCTACGAGCAGTACTTC

D: -
J: TRBJ2-1
V: TRBV10-3
size: -
CDR3: CAISAGTAKNEQFF
DNA: TGTGCCATCAGCGCCGGGACTGCTAAAAATGAGCAGTTCTTC

D: TRBD1
J: TRBJ2-3
V: TRBV6-5
size: -
CDR3: CASRTQGSGTDTQYF
DNA: TGTGCCAGCAGGACACAGGGGTCGGGCACAGATACGCAGTATTTT

D: TRBD1
J: TRBJ1-2
V: TRBV6-1
size: -
CDR3: CASSEGARTGSQGYTF
DNA: TGTGCCAGCAGTGAAGGGGCCCGGACAGGGTCTCAGGGCTACACCTTC

D: -
J: TRBJ2-5
V: TRBV29-1
size: -
CDR3: CSVVRGGETQYF
DNA: TGCAGCGTTGTAAGGGGCGGAGAGACCCAGTACTTC

D: -
J: TRBJ1-1
V: TRBV9
size: -
CDR3: CASGPWGTGTEAFF
DNA: TGTGCCAGCGGACCCTGGGGCACGGGCACTGAAGCTTTCTTT

D: TRBD2
J: TRBJ2-1
V: TRBV5-1
size: -
CDR3: CASSLGSLAGGNEQFF
DNA: TGCGCCAGCAGCTTGGGAAGCTTGGCGGGAGGCAATGAGCAGTTCTTC

D: -
J: TRBJ1-1
V: TRBV6-6
size: -
CDR3: CASRPTGLTEAFF
DNA: TGTGCCAGCAGGCCTACAGGGTTAACTGAAGCTTTCTTT

D: TRBD1
J: TRBJ1-5
V: TRBV5-1
size: -
CDR3: CASSLAETGGNQPQHF
DNA: TGCGCCAGCAGCTTGGCCGAGACAGGGGGGAATCAGCCCCAGCATTTT

D: -
J: TRBJ2-7
V: TRBV11-2
size: few
CDR3: CASSLGGSTRWEQYF
DNA: TGTGCCAGCAGCTTAGGAGGGTCCACCCGATGGGAGCAGTACTTC

D: TRBD2
J: TRBJ2-5
V: TRBV4-1
size: -
CDR3: CASSHGTSAQETQYF
DNA: TGCGCCAGCAGCCATGGGACTAGCGCACAAGAGACCCAGTACTTC

D: -
J: TRBJ2-7
V: TRBV27
size: -
CDR3: CASSSTSLEQYF
DNA: TGTGCCAGCAGTTCAACATCCTTGGAGCAGTACTTC

D: -
J: TRBJ2-6
V: TRBV7-9
size: -
CDR3: CASSLRSGANVLTF
DNA: TGTGCCAGCAGCTTGCGCTCTGGGGCCAACGTCCTGACTTTC

D: TRBD1
J: TRBJ1-3
V: TRBV19
size: -
CDR3: CASRPPDRGLTRSGNTIYF
DNA: TGTGCCAGTAGACCCCCTGACAGGGGGCTCACTAGATCTGGAAACACCATATATTTT